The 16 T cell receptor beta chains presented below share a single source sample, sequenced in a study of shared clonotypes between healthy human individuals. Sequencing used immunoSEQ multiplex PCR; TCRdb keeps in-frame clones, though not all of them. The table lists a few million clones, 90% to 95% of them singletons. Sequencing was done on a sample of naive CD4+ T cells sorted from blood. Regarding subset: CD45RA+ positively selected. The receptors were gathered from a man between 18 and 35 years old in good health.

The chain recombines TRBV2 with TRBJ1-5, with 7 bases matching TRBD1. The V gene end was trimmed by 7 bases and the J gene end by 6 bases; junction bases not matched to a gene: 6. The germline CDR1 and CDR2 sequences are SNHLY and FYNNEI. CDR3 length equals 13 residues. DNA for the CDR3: TGTGCCAGCACCGAGGGGGCTGCTCAGCCCCAGCATTTT. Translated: CASTEGAAQPQHF. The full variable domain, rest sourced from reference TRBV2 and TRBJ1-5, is EPEVTQTPSHQVTQMGQEVILRCVPISNHLYFYWYRQILGQKVEFLVSFYNNEISEKSEIFDDQFSVERPDGSNFTLKIRSTKLEDSAMYFCASTEGAAQPQHFGDGTRLSIL.

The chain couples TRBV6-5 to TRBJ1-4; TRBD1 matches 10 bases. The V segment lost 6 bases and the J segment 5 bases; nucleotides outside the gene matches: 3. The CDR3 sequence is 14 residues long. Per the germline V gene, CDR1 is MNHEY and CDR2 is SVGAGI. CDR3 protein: CASRQGQGNEKLFF. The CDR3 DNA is TGTGCCAGCAGACAGGGACAGGGGAATGAAAAACTGTTTTTT.

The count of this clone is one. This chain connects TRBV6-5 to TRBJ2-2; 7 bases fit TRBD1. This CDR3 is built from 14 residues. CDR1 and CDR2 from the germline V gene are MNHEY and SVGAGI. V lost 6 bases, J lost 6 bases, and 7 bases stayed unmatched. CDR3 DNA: TGTGCCAGCAGATACGCGGACAGGTCCGGGGAGCTGTTTTTT. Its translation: CASRYADRSGELFF.

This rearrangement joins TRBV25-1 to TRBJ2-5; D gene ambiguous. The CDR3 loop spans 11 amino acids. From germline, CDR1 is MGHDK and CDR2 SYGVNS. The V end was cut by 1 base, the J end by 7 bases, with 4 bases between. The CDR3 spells CASSEWVTQYF. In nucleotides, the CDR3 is TGTGCCAGCAGTGAATGGGTGACCCAGTACTTC.

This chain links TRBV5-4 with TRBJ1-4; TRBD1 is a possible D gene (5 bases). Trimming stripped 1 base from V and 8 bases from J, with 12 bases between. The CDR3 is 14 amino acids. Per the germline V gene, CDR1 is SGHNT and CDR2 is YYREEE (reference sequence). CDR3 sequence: CASSLLGGGEKLFF. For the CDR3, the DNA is TGTGCCAGCAGCTTGTTGGGGGGAGGCGAAAAACTGTTTTTT.

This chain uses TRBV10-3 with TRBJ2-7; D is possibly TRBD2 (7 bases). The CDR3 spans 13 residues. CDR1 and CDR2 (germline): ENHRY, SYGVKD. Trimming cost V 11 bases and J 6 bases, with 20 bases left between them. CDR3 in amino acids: CACGGGLLVEQYF. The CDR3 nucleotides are TGTGCCTGTGGCGGGGGCCTCCTTGTCGAGCAGTACTTC.

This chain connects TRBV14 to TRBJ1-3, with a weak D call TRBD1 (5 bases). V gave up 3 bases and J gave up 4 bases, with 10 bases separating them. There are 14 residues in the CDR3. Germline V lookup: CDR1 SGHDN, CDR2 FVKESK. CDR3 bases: TGTGCCAGCAGCCAGCCTGGGACGGGAAACACCATATATTTT. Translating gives CASSQPGTGNTIYF.

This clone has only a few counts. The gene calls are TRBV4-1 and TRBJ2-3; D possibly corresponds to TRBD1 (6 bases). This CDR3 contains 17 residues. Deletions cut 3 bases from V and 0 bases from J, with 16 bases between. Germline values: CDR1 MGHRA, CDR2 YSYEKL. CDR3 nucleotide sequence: TGCGCCAGCAGCCAGTCTACAGGGCCGTCTAGCACAGATACGCAGTATTTT. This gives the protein CASSQSTGPSSTDTQYF.

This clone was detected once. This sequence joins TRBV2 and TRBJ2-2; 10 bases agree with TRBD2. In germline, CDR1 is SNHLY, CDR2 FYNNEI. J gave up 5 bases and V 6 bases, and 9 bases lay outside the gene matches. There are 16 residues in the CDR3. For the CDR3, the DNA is TGTGCCAGCAGCCCTATAGCGGGAGGTGGGACCGGGGAGCTGTTTTTT. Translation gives CASSPIAGGGTGELFF.

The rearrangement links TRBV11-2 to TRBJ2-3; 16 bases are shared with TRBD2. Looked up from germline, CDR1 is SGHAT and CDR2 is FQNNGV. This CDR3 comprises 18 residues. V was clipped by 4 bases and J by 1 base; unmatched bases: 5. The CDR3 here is CASSSGLAGGSGTDTQYF. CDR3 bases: TGTGCCAGCAGCTCGGGACTAGCGGGAGGGTCGGGCACAGATACGCAGTATTTT.

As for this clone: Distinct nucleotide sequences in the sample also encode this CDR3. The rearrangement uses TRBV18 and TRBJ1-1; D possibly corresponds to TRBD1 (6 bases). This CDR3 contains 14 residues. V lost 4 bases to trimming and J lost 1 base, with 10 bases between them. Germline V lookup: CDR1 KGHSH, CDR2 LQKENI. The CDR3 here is CASSLGQRNTEAFF. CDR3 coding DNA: TGTGCCAGCTCACTAGGACAGAGGAACACTGAAGCTTTCTTT.

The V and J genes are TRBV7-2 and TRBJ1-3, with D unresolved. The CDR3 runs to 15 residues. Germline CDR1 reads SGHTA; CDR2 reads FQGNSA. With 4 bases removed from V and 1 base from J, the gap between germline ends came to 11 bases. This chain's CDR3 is CASSSSVRSGNTIYF. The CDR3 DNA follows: TGTGCCAGCAGCTCTTCAGTCAGGTCTGGAAACACCATATATTTT.

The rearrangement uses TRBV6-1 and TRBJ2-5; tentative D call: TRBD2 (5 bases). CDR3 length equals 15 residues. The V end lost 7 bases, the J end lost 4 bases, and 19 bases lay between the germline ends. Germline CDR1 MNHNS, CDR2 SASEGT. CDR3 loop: CASTRGLAVTETQYF. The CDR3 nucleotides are TGTGCCAGCACCAGAGGGCTGGCAGTGACAGAGACCCAGTACTTC.

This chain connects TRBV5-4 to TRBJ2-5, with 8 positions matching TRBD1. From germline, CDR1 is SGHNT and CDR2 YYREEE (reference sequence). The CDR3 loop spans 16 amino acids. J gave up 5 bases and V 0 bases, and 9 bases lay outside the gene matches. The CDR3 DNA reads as TGTGCCAGCAGCTTGGCTCGGCCAGGGGGCAGGGAGACCCAGTACTTC. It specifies CASSLARPGGRETQYF.

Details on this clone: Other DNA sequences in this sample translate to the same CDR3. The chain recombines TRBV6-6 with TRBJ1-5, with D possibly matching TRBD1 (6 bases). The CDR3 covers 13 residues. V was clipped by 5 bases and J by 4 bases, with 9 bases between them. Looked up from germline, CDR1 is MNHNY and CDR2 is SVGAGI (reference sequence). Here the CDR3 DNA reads TGTGCCAGCAGTCGGCAGGGGAATCAGCCCCAGCATTTT. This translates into CASSRQGNQPQHF.

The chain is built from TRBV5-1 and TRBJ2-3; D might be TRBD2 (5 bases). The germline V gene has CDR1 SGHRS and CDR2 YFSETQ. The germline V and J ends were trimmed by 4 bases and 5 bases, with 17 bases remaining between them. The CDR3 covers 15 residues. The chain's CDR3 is CASSPRAPRGDTQYF. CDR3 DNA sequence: TGCGCCAGCAGCCCCCGAGCCCCTCGGGGAGATACGCAGTATTTT.